The clone carrying this TCR beta chain is a singleton in its sample. The V and J ends lost 6 bases and 4 bases respectively, with 19 bases between them. The germline V gene encodes CDR1 SGHAT and CDR2 FQNNGV. The CDR3 extends over 16 amino acids. Method: immunoSEQ multiplex PCR; TCRdb's copy keeps in-frame clones and lacks some. The sample consists of approximately 150,000 clones, around four fifths of them appearing once. The sample originates from a study of blood T cell repertoires in COVID-19. Study as a whole: Both acute and convalescent COVID-19 samples were obtained from the United States, Italy and Spain.

This sequence was found in an older man who had recovered from COVID-19. The J gene is TRBJ1-3, the V gene TRBV11-2; a possible D gene is TRBD1 (6 bases). Specimen: peripheral blood. The CDR3 loop is CASRTLIGGQGNTIYF. DNA of the CDR3: TGTGCCAGCAGAACGCTAATCGGAGGACAGGGAAACACCATATATTTT.